This T cell receptor beta chain derives from a study of blood T cell repertoires in COVID-19. The wider study: Sample material is recorded as cDNA or gDNA derived from T cells, B-cell-depleted T cells, or PBMCs.

Sequenced by immunoSEQ multiplex PCR; TCRdb stores in-frame clones only, minus some. In the table there are tens of thousands of clones, around 85% of which are singletons. J lost 4 bases, V lost 4 bases, and 13 bases had no gene match. Germline-derived CDR1 and CDR2 are SGHRS and YFSETQ. The CDR3 contains 16 residues. Material: peripheral blood. This clonotype originated in a human donor in a cohort sampled during active COVID-19. V and J are TRBV5-1 and TRBJ1-1, with 7 bases lining up with TRBD1. The CDR3 loop reads CASSDSSQGFFTEAFF. Here the CDR3 DNA reads TGCGCCAGCAGCGATTCATCACAGGGGTTCTTCACTGAAGCTTTCTTT.